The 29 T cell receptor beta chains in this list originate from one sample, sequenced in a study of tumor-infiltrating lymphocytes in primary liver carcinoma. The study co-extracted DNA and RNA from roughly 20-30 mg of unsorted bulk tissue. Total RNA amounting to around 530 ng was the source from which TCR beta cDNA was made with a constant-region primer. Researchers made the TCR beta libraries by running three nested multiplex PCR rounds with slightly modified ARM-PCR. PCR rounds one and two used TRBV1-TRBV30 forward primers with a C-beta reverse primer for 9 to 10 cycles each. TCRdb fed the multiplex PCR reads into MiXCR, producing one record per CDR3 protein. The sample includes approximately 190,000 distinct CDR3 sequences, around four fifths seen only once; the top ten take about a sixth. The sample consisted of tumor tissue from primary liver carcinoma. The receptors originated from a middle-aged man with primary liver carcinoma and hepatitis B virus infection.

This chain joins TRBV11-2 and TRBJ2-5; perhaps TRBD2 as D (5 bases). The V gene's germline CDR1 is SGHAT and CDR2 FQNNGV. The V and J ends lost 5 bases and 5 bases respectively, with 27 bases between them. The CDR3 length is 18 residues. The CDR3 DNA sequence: TGTGCCAGCAGCCCTAGCATAATCCAGGATACTGGGCGGGAGACCCAGTACTTC. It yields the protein CASSPSIIQDTGRETQYF.

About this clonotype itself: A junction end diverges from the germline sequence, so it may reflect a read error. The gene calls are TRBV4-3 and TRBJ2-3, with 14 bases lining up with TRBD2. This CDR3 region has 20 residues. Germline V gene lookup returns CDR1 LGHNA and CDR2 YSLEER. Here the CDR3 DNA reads TGCGCCAGCGGCCAAGATCTTCCCTCTGGGACTAGCGGGAGAGCAGATAGGCAGTATTTT. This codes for CASGQDLPSGTSGRADRQYF.

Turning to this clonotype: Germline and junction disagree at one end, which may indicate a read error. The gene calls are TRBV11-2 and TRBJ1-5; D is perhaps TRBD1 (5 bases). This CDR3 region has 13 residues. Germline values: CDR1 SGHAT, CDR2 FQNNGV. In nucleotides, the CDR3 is TGTGTCAGCAGTCGCGACAGAGATCAGCCCCAGCATTTT. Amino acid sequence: CVSSRDRDQPQHF.

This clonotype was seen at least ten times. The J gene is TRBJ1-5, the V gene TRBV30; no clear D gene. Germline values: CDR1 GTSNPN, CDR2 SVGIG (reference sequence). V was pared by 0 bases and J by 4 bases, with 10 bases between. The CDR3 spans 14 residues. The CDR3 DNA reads TGTGCCTGGAGTGTACGGGGATGGAATCAGCCCCAGCATTTT. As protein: CAWSVRGWNQPQHF.

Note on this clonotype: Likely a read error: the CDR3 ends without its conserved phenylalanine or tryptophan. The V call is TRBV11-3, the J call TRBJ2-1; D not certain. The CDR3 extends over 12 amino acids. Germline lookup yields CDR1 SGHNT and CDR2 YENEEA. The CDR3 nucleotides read TGTCCCAGCAGCTTAAATGCGAATGAGCAGTTCATC. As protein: CPSSLNANEQFI.

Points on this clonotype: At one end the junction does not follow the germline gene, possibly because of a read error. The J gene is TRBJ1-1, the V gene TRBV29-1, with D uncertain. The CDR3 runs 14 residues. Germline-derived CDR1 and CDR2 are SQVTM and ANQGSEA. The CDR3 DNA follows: TGCAGAGTTGAACTTGGCCTCATGAACACTGAAGCATTCTTT. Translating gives CRVELGLMNTEAFF.

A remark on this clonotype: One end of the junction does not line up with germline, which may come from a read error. The CDR3 DNA reads TGCGCCTGCAGTTTAGTCCAGGGTCCTAATCAGCCCCAGCATTTT. As protein: CACSLVQGPNQPQHF. The J gene is TRBJ1-5, the V gene TRBV12-3 or TRBV12-4; D is possibly TRBD1 (5 bases). The CDR3 loop spans 15 amino acids.

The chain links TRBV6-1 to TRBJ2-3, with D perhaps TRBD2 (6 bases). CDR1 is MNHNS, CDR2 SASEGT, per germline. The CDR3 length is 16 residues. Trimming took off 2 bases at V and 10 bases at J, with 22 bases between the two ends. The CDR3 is CASSERRGLRTDAQYF. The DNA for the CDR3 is TGTGCCAGCAGTGAAAGGCGGGGACTTCGCACTGATGCGCAGTATTTT.

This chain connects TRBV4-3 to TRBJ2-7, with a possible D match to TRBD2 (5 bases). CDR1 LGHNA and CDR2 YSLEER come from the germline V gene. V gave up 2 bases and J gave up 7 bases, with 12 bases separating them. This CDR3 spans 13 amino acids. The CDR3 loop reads CASSQQEGYEQYF. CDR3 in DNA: TGCGCCAGCAGCCAACAAGAGGGCTATGAGCAGTACTTC.

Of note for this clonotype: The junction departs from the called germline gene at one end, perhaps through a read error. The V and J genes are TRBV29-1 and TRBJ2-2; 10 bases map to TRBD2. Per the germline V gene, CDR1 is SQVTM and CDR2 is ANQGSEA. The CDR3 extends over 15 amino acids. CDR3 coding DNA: TGCAACGTTGGGACTAGCGCGGCGAATACCAGGGAGCTGTTTTTT. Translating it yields CNVGTSAANTRELFF.

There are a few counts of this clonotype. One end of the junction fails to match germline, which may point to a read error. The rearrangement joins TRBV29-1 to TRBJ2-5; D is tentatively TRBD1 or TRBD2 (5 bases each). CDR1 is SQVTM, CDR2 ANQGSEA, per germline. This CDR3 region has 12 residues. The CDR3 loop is CSVWERGETQYF. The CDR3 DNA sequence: TGCAGCGTCTGGGAAAGGGGAGAGACCCAATACTTC.

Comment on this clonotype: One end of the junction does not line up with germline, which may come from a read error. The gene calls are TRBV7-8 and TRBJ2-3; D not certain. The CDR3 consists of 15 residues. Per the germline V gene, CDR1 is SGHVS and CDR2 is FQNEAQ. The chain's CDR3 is CASSLVLASTDTQYF. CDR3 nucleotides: TGTGCCAGCAGTTTAGTGCTCGCTAGCACAGATACGCAGTATTTT.

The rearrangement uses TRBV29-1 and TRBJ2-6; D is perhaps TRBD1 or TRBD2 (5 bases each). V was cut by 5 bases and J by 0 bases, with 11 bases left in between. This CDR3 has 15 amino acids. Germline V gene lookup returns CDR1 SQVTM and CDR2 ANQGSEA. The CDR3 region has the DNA TGCAGCGTTAGAGGGGCAGACTCTGGGGCCAACGTCCTGACTTTC. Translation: CSVRGADSGANVLTF.

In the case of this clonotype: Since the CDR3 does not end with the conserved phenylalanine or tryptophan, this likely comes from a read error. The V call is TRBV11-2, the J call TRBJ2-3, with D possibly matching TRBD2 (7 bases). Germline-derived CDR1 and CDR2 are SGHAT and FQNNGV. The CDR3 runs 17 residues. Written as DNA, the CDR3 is TGTGACAGCAGCTTAGATCCCCCGGGGGGCTACACAGATACACAGTATATT. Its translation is CDSSLDPPGGYTDTQYI.

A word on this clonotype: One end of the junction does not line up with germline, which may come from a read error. The CDR3 spells CATSRPGQVNTEAFF. CDR3 bases: TGTGCCACCAGTAGACCGGGACAGGTGAACACTGAAGCTTTCTTT. This sequence joins TRBV12-3 or TRBV12-4 and TRBJ1-1; TRBD1 matches at 8 bases. The CDR3 runs 15 residues.

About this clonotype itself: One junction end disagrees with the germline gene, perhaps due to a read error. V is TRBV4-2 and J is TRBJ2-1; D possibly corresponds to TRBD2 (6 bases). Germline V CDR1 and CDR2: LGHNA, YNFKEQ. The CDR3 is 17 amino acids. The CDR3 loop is CASSQGGSGDSYNDQFF. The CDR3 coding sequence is TGTGCCAGCAGCCAAGGTGGTAGCGGAGACTCCTACAATGATCAGTTCTTC.

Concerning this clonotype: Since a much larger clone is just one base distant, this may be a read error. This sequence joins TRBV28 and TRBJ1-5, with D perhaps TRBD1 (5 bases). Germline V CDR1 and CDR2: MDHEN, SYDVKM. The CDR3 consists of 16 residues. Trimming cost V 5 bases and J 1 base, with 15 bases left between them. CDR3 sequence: CASSTGRQWSNQPQHF. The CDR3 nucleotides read TGTGCCAGCAGTACCGGTAGACAGTGGAGCAATCAGCCCCAGCATTTT.

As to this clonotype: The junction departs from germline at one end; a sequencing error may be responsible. The CDR3 loop reads CSGGVSDSYNEQLF. The CDR3 DNA sequence: TGCAGCGGGGGGGTGAGCGACTCCTACAATGAGCAGTTGTTC. The chain links TRBV29-1 to TRBJ2-1, with a weak D call TRBD2 (6 bases). The germline V gene has CDR1 SQVTM and CDR2 ANQGSEA. CDR3 length: 14 amino acids.

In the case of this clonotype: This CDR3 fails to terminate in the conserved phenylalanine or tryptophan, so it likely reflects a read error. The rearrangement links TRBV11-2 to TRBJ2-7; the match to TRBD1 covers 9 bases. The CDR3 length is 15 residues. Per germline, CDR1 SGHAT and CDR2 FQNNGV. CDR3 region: CSSSLRWTGENEQYY. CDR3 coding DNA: TGTTCCAGCAGCTTACGATGGACAGGGGAAAACGAGCAGTACTAT.

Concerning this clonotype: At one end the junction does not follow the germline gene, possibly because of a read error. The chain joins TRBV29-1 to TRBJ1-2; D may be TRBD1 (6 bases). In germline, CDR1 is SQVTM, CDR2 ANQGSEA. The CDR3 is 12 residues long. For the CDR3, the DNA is TGCAGCGTTGTCCAGGGGTGGAATGGCCACACCTTC. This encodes CSVVQGWNGHTF. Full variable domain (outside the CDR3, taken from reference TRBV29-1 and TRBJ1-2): SAVISQKPSRDICQRGTSLTIQCQVDSQVTMMFWYRQQPGQSLTLIATANQGSEATYESGFVIDKFPISRPNLTFSTLTVSNMSPEDSSIYLCSVVQGWNGHTFGSGTRLTVV.

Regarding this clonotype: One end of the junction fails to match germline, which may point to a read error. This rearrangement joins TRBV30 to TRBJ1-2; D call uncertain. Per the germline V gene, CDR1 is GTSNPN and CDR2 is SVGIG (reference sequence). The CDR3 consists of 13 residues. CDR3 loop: CAWSLTGTDGNTF. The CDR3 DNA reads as TGTGCCTGGAGTCTCACGGGCACAGATGGCAACACCTTC.

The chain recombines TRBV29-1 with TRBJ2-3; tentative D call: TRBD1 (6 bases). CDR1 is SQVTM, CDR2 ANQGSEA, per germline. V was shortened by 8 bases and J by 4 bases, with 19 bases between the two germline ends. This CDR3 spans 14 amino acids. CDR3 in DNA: TGCAGCATTTCCGGACCAGGGGCGTCAGATACGCAGTATTTT. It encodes CSISGPGASDTQYF.

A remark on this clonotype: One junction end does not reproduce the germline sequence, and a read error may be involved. In nucleotides, the CDR3 is TGTGCCGCCAGTGAAGGGGATTACGACATCGGGGAGCTGTTTTTT. Its translation is CAASEGDYDIGELFF. The genes are TRBV24-1 and TRBJ2-2, with D perhaps TRBD1 (5 bases). The CDR3 covers 15 residues. Germline V CDR1 and CDR2: KGHDR, SFDVKD.

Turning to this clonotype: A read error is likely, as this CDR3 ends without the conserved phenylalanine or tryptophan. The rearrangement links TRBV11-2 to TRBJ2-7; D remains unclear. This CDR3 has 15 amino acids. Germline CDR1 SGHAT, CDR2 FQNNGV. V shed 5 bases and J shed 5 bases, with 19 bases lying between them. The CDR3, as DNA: TGTGCCAGCAGCCTACGATTGACAAGGGAAAACGAGCAGTACTTG. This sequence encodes CASSLRLTRENEQYL.

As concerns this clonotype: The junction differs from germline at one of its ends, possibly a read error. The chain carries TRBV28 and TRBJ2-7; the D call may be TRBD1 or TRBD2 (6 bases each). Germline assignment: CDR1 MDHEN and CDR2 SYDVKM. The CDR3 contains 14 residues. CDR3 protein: CVSTSGAFSYEQYF. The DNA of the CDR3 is TGTGTCAGCACCTCGGGGGCGTTCTCCTACGAGCAGTACTTC.

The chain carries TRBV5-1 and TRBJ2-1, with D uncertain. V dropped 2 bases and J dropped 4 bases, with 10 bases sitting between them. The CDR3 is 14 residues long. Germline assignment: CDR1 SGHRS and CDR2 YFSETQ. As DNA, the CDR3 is TGCGCCAGCAGCTTCAGCGAAGCTTACAATGAGCAGTTCTTC. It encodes CASSFSEAYNEQFF.

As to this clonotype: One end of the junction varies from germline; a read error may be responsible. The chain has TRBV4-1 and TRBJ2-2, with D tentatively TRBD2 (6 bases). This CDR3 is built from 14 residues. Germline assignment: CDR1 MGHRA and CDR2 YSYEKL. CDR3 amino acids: CASSGRGNAWELFF. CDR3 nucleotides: TGCGCCAGCAGCGGGCGGGGAAATGCCTGGGAACTGTTTTTT.

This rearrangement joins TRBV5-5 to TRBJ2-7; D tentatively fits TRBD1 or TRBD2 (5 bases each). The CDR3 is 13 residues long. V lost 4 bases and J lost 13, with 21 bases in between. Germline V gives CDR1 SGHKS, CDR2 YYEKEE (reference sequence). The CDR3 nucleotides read TGTGCCAGCAGCCGGGGACGGAGCTACGAGCGTTACTTC. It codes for CASSRGRSYERYF.

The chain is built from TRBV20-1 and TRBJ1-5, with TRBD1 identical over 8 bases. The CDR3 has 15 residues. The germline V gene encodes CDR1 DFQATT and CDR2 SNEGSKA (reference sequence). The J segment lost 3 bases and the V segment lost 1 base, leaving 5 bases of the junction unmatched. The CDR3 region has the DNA TGCAGTGCTAGAGCACGGACAGGGCTCAATCAGCCCCAGCATTTT. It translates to CSARARTGLNQPQHF.